The next 2 T cell receptor beta chains were all read from a single sample in a study of blood T cell repertoires in COVID-19. Assay used: immunoSEQ multiplex PCR; TCRdb lists only in-frame clones, some missing. The repertoire holds some 400,000 clones, with around 87% as singletons. Specimen: peripheral blood. These receptors were taken from a woman aged 25 to 39 with COVID-19, enrolled during active disease.

The gene calls are TRBV4-1 and TRBJ2-7, with a possible D match to TRBD2 (6 bases). The V end was cut by 3 bases, the J end by 9 bases, with 21 bases between. Germline V gene sequence: CDR1 MGHRA, CDR2 YSYEKL. The CDR3 consists of 15 residues. The CDR3 region has the DNA TGCGCCAGCAGCCAGCCGCTCGCTCCAGGGAGGCCGCAGTACTTC. Residues: CASSQPLAPGRPQYF.

This chain uses TRBV11-1 with TRBJ1-6; D not certain. Trimming stripped 5 bases from V and 8 bases from J, with 16 bases between. The CDR3 runs 15 residues. Germline V gene data show CDR1 as SGHAT and CDR2 as FQDESV (reference sequence). CDR3 residues: CASSPREGADSPLHF. The CDR3 DNA reads as TGTGCCAGCAGCCCGCGTGAGGGAGCCGATTCACCCCTCCACTTT.